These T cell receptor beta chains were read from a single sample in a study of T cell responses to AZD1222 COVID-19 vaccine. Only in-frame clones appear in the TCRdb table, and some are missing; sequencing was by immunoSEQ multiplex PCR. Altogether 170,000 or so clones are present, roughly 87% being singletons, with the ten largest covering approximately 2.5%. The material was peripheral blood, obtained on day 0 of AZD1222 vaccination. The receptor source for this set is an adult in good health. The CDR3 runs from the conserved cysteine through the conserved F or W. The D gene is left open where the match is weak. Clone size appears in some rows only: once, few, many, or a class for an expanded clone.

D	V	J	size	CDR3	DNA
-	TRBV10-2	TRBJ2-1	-	CAVSTAFNEQFF	TGCGCCGTCTCTACGGCCTTCAATGAGCAGTTCTTC
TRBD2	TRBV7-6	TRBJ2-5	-	CASSLTEGTTPQYF	TGTGCCAGCAGCTTAACAGAAGGGACTACTCCCCAGTACTTC
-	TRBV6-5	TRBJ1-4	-	CASSYSNRANEKLFF	TGTGCCAGCAGTTACTCTAACAGGGCTAATGAAAAACTGTTTTTT
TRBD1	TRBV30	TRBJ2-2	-	CAWSVSRGRQAGELFF	TGTGCCTGGAGCGTCAGCAGGGGGCGTCAGGCCGGGGAGCTGTTTTTT
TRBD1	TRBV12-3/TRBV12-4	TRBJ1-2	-	CASGQGYYGYTF	TGTGCCAGCGGACAGGGATACTATGGCTACACCTTC
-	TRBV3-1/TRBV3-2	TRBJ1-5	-	CASSPSLGHLSNQPQHF	TGTGCCAGCAGCCCCTCCTTAGGACATCTTAGCAATCAGCCCCAGCATTTT
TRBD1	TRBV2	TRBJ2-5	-	CAAPDRGGETQYF	TGTGCCGCCCCCGACAGGGGTGGAGAGACCCAGTACTTC
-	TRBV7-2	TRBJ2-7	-	CASSLGLLPGEQYF	TGTGCCAGCAGCTTAGGGCTACTGCCGGGCGAGCAGTACTTC
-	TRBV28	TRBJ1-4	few	CASSVSATNEKLFF	TGTGCCAGCAGCGTCTCCGCAACTAATGAAAAACTGTTTTTT
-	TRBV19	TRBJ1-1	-	CASSMGSGRGNTEAFF	TGTGCCAGTAGTATGGGCAGCGGTCGGGGAAACACTGAAGCTTTCTTT
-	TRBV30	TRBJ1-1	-	CAWSVLGPLLGGTNTEAFF	TGTGCCTGGAGTGTCCTGGGTCCTCTCCTTGGGGGGACGAACACTGAAGCTTTCTTT
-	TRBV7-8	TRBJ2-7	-	CASSLDRAGHEQYF	TGTGCCAGCAGCTTAGACAGGGCTGGCCACGAGCAGTACTTC
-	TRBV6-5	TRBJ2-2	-	CASRSPGYQGELFF	TGTGCCAGCAGGTCCCCGGGATATCAGGGGGAGCTGTTTTTT
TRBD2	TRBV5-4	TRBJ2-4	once	CASSRGGLGKNIQYF	TGTGCCAGCAGCAGAGGGGGACTAGGAAAGAACATTCAGTACTTC
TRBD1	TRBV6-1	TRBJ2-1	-	CASSETDRSSYNEQFF	TGTGCCAGCAGTGAGACGGACAGGAGCTCCTACAATGAGCAGTTCTTC
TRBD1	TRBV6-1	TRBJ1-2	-	CASSEGGQGGIYGYTF	TGTGCCAGCAGTGAAGGGGGACAGGGTGGGATTTATGGCTACACCTTC
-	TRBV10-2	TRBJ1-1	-	CASSESTRAGDMNTEAFF	TGCGCCAGCAGTGAGTCGACTCGGGCAGGGGACATGAACACTGAAGCTTTCTTT
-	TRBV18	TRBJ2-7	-	CASSEGRAREQYF	TGTGCCAGCTCGGAAGGTAGGGCTCGCGAGCAGTACTTC
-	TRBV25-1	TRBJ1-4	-	CASSPPRGGKLFF	TGTGCCAGCAGCCCACCGAGGGGGGGAAAACTGTTTTTT
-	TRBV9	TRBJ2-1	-	CASSVTGSSYNEQFF	TGTGCCAGCAGCGTGACCGGGAGCTCCTACAATGAGCAGTTCTTC
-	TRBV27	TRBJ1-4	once	CASSLSRATNEKLFF	TGTGCCAGCAGTTTATCCCGTGCAACTAATGAAAAACTGTTTTTT
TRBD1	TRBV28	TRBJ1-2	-	CASSLPPGQGMGYTF	TGTGCCAGCAGTTTACCTCCGGGACAGGGGATGGGCTACACCTTC
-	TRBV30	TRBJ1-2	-	CAWSVGGSYTF	TGTGCCTGGAGTGTAGGGGGGAGCTACACCTTC
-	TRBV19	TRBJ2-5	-	CASSIGGTVQETQYF	TGTGCCAGTAGTATAGGGGGAACGGTACAAGAGACCCAGTACTTC
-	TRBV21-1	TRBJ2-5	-	CASSSGRGERETQYF	TGTGCCAGCAGCAGTGGCAGGGGAGAGCGGGAGACCCAGTACTTC
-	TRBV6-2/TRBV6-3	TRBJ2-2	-	CASSINRGTGELFF	TGTGCCAGCAGTATTAACCGGGGCACCGGGGAGCTGTTTTTT
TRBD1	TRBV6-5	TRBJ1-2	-	CASSRDRGFYGYTF	TGTGCCAGCAGCAGGGACAGGGGGTTCTATGGCTACACCTTC
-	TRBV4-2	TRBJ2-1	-	CASSQDRGRGNEQFF	TGTGCCAGCAGCCAAGATCGGGGGAGAGGGAATGAGCAGTTCTTC
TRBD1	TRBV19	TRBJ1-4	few	CASSTPGTGGEKLFF	TGTGCCAGTAGTACCCCCGGGACAGGGGGTGAAAAACTGTTTTTT
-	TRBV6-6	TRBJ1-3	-	CASSYNSGGNTIYF	TGTGCCAGCAGTTACAATTCGGGCGGTAACACCATATATTTT
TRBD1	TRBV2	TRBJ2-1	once	CASSRDRLYNEQFF	TGTGCCAGCAGCCGGGACAGGCTTTACAATGAGCAGTTCTTC
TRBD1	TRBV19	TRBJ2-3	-	CASSITGAGSTDTQYF	TGTGCCAGTAGTATCACAGGGGCTGGGAGCACAGATACGCAGTATTTT
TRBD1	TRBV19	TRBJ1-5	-	CASSTRDRVSQPQHF	TGTGCCAGTAGTACCCGGGACAGGGTTAGTCAGCCCCAGCATTTT
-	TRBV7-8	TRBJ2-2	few	CASSLATPANTGELFF	TGTGCCAGCAGCTTAGCTACCCCCGCGAACACCGGGGAGCTGTTTTTT
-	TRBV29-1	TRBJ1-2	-	CSVAPGDYGYTF	TGCAGCGTTGCCCCGGGAGACTATGGCTACACCTTC